This T cell receptor (beta chain) was recorded in a study of cytomegalovirus exposure and HLA in healthy donors. This table comes from immunoSEQ multiplex PCR, and its TCRdb copy is limited to in-frame clones, with some not included. The data show about 88,000 clones, with approximately 88% seen just once and 9.5% to 13% held by the top ten. Overall study results and limits: Cytomegalovirus association was listed for 150 or so TCR beta chains. It was reported that the classifier diagnosed cytomegalovirus status with high specificity and sensitivity in both the original and validation cohorts.

Comment on this clone: Its antigen remains unknown.

Sequencing used PBMCs. The receptor comes from a woman under 30 in good health and CMV-seropositive.

The CDR3: CASSGQAPPNYGYTF. The CDR3 nucleotides read TGTGCCAGCAGCGGACAGGCTCCCCCGAACTATGGCTACACCTTC. This chain uses TRBV2 with TRBJ1-2; 7 positions agree with TRBD1. The CDR3 is 15 residues long. V gave up 6 bases and J gave up 2 bases; unmatched junction bases: 9. The germline gives CDR1 SNHLY, CDR2 FYNNEI. The full variable domain, with the rest looked up from reference TRBV2 and TRBJ1-2, is EPEVTQTPSHQVTQMGQEVILRCVPISNHLYFYWYRQILGQKVEFLVSFYNNEISEKSEIFDDQFSVERPDGSNFTLKIRSTKLEDSAMYFCASSGQAPPNYGYTFGSGTRLTVV.